This T cell receptor (beta chain) was obtained from a study of blood T cell repertoires in COVID-19 (dated by TCRdb to about 2020). Concerning the study at large: Samples covering the acute and convalescent phases of COVID-19 were provided by collaborators in the United States, Italy and Spain. A freely available public database, intended as a resource for researchers studying the immune response to SARS-CoV-2, is where the repertoires were released. Samples came from the ongoing ImmuneRACE study (first 160 participants) plus 1,254 subjects from 6 global collaborators. The dataset comprised deeply sampled blood TCRbeta repertoires from subjects exposed to, actively infected with, or recovered from COVID-19. Nearly every sample came with metadata listing a de-identified subject ID, COVID-19 status, age in years and sex. The prospective study material was composed of cDNA or gDNA derived from T cells, B-cell-depleted T cells, or PBMCs. HLA class I and class II types, where available, came from metadata supplied by the sample provider rather than from assay-based typing. Study-wide conclusions, independent of this receptor: Clinical and demographic metadata were provided uncurated, with the amount varying by source and participant.

TCRbeta CDR3 regions were amplified from genomic DNA by means of the immunoSEQ Assay, a bias-controlled multiplex PCR. As for the original processing: The number of nucleated cells in each sample was estimated by amplification of reference gene primers within the assay. To quantify the absolute abundance of each unique TCRbeta CDR3 rearrangement, sequence reads were collapsed and filtered. For each sample, productive Simpson clonality was calculated as the square root of Simpson's diversity index across productive rearrangements. TCRdb retrieved this table from immuneACCESS and kept in-frame rearrangements only. Not all clones are present; in checked studies, unresolved V genes account for under half, and no reason is known for the remainder. V and J calls and clone size are those listed in that table; D and trimming were worked out from the DNA. The sample table shows 120,000 to 150,000 clones, and approximately 85% are seen once. Of the sample, 8% falls within the top ten clones.

With respect to this clone: Its antigen target is currently unknown. No much larger clone exists at a distance of one base, and base qualities are not known.

One collaborating source in Seattle enrolled patients during active infection and followed them longitudinally through the course of disease. Collaborating institutions collected whole blood in K2EDTA tubes following their own protocols. For TCRbeta analysis, collaborators shipped samples as frozen whole blood, isolated PBMCs, or DNA extracted from either of those sample types. Sequenced material: peripheral blood. The sequence derives from a woman aged 55-69 years with COVID-19, enrolled during active disease.

CDR3 protein: CASSPGQGPGELFF. At the DNA level, the sequence is TGCGCCAGCAGCCCGGGACAGGGGCCCGGGGAGCTGTTTTTT. Rearrangement joined TRBV5-1 to TRBJ2-2; 10 bases in the junction line up with TRBD1. CDR1 and CDR2 (SGHRS, YFSETQ) derive from the germline V gene. The CDR3 measures 14 amino acids from cysteine to phenylalanine. The kept DNA is CDR3 alone, 42 bases in frame from the first base. V ends up 4 bases short and J 6 bases short, with an unmatched junction base count of 3.